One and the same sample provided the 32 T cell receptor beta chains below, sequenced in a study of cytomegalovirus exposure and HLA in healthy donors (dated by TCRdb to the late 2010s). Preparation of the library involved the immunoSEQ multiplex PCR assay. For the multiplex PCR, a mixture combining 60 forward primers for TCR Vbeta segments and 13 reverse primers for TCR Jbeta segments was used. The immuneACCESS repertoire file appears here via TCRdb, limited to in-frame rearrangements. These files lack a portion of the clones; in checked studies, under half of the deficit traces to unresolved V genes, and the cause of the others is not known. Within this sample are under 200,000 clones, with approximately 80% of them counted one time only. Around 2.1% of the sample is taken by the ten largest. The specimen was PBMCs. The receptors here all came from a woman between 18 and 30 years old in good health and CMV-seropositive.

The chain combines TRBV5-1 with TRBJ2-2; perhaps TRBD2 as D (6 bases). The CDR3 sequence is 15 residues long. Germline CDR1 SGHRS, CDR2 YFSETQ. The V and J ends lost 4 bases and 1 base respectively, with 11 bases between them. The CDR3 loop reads CASSPLEGNTGELFF. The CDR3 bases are TGCGCCAGCAGCCCCCTGGAGGGGAACACCGGGGAGCTGTTTTTT.

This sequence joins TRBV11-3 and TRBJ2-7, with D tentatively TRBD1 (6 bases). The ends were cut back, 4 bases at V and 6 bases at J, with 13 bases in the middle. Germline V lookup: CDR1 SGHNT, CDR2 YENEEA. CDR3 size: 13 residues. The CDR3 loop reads CASSSQGPTEQYV. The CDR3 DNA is TGTGCCAGCAGCTCGCAGGGGCCCACCGAGCAGTACGTC.

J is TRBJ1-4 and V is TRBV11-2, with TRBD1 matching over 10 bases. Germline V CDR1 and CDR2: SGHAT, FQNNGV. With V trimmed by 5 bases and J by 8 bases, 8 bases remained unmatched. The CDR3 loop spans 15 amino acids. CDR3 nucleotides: TGTGCCAGCAGCCCCGCGACAGGGGGCGGGGAAAAACTGTTTTTT. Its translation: CASSPATGGGEKLFF.

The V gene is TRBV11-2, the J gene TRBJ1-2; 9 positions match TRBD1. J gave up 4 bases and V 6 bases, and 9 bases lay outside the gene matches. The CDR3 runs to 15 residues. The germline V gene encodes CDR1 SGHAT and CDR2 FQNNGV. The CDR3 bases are TGTGCCAGCAGTCACGACAGGGGGAGGGTCTATGGCTACACCTTC. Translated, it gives CASSHDRGRVYGYTF.

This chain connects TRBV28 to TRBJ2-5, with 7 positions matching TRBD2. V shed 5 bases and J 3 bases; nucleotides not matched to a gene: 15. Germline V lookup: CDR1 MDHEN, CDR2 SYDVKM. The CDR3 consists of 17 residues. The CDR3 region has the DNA TGTGCCAGCAGTCTCCATCTGGGAGCGGGGAACAAAGAGACCCAGTACTTC. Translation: CASSLHLGAGNKETQYF.

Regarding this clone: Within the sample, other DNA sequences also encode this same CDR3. This CDR3 is CASSEAETGNGYTF. Here the CDR3 DNA reads TGTGCCAGCAGTGAAGCTGAAACAGGGAATGGCTACACCTTC. The V and J genes are TRBV6-1 and TRBJ1-2, with D maybe TRBD1 (6 bases). Trimming left V 0 bases short and J 6 bases short, with 11 bases between. The CDR3 has 14 residues. Germline V gene lookup returns CDR1 MNHNS and CDR2 SASEGT.

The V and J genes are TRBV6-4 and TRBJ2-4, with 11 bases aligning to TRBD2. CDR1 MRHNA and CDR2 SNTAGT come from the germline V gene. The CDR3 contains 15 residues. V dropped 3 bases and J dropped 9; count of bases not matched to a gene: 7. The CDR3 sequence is CASSELAGDQSIQYF. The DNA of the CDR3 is TGTGCCAGCAGTGAACTAGCGGGGGACCAATCCATTCAGTACTTC.

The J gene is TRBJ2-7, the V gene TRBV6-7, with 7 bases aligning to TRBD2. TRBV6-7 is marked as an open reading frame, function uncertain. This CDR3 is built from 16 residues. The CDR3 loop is CAQRGFPQSVYYEQYV. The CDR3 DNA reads TGTGCTCAGCGGGGCTTTCCACAATCCGTCTACTACGAGCAGTACGTC.

CDR3 loop: CASSSWTSGERDEQFF. In DNA, the CDR3 is TGTGCCAGCAGCTCCTGGACTAGCGGGGAACGCGATGAGCAGTTCTTC. The gene calls are TRBV7-9 and TRBJ2-1; 12 bases align to TRBD2. Unmatched junction bases numbered 9, after V lost 4 bases and J lost 8 bases. Germline V CDR1 and CDR2: SEHNR, FQNEAQ (reference sequence). The CDR3 length is 16 residues.

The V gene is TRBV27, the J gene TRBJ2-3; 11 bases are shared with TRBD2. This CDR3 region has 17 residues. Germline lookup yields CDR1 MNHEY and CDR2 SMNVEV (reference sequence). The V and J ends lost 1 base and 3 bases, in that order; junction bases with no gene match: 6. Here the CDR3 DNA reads TGTGCCAGCAGTTTATGGGTAGCGGGGGGGCGAACAGATACGCAGTATTTT. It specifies CASSLWVAGGRTDTQYF.

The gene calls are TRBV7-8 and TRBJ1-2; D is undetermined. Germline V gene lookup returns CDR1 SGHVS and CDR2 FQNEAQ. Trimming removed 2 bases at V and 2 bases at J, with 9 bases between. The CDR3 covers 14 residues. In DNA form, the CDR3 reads TGTGCCAGCAGCTTACCGGGGAGAAACTATGGCTACACCTTC. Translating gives CASSLPGRNYGYTF.

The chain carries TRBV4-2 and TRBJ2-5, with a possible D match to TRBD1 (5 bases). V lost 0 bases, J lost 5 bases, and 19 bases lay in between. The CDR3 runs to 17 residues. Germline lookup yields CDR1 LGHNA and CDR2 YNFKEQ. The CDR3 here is CASSQDGVQGFRETQYF. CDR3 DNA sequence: TGTGCCAGCAGCCAAGATGGGGTCCAGGGATTTCGCGAGACCCAGTACTTC.

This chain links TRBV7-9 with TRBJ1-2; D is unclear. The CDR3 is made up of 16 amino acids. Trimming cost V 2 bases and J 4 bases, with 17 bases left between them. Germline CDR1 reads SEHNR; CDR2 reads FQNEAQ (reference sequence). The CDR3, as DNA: TGTGCCAGCAGCTTATATCGGAGCCGGGCGGGCTATGGCTACACCTTC. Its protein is CASSLYRSRAGYGYTF.

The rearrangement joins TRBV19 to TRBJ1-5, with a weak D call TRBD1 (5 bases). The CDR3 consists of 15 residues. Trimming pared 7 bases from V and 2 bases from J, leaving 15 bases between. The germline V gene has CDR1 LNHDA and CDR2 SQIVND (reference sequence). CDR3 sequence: CASTLDGGGNQPQHF. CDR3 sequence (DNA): TGTGCCAGTACCCTGGACGGGGGGGGCAATCAGCCCCAGCATTTT.

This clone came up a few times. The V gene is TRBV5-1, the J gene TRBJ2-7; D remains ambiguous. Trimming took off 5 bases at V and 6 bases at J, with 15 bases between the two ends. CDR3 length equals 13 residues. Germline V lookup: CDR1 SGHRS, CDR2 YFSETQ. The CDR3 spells CASSHPTLSEQYF. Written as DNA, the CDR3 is TGCGCCAGCAGTCATCCGACTCTTTCCGAGCAGTACTTC.

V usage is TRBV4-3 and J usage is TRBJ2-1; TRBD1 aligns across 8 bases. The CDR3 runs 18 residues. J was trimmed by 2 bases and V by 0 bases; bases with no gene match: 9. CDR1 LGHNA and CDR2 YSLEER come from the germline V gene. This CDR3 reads CASSQEPRGPETYNEQFF. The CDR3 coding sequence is TGCGCCAGCAGCCAAGAACCCAGGGGGCCTGAAACCTACAATGAGCAGTTCTTC.

CDR3 sequence: CASSFLQGAYNEQFF. CDR3 bases: TGCGCCAGCAGCTTCTTACAGGGGGCGTATAATGAGCAGTTCTTC. The V and J genes are TRBV5-1 and TRBJ2-1; 9 positions match TRBD1. CDR3 length equals 15 residues. V dropped 2 bases and J dropped 7; count of bases not matched to a gene: 7. In germline, CDR1 is SGHRS, CDR2 YFSETQ.

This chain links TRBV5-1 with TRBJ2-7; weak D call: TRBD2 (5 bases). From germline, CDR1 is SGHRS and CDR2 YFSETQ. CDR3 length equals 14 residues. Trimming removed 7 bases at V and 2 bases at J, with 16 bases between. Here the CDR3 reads CASDELSGPYEQYV. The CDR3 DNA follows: TGCGCCAGCGACGAACTAAGCGGACCCTACGAGCAGTACGTC.

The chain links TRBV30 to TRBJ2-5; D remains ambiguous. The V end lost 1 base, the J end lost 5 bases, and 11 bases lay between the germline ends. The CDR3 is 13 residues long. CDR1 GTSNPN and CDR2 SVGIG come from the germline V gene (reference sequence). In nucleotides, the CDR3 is TGTGCCTGGAGTGGGATGGGCCTGGAGACCCAGTACTTC. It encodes CAWSGMGLETQYF.

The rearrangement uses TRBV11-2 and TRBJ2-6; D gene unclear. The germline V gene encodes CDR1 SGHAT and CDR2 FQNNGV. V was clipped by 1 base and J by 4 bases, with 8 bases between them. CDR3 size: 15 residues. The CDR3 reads CASSLAIEGANVLTF. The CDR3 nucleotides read TGTGCCAGCAGCTTAGCTATAGAGGGGGCCAACGTCCTGACTTTC.

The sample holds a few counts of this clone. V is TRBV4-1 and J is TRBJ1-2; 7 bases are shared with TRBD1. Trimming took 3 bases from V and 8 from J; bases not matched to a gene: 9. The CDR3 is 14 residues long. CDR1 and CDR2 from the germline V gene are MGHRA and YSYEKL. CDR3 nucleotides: TGCGCCAGCAGCCAGACCGCAGGGGGGTACGGCTACACCTTC. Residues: CASSQTAGGYGYTF.

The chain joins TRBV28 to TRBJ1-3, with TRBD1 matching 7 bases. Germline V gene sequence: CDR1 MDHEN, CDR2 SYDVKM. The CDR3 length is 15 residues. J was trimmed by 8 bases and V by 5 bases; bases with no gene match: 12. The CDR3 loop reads CASSPMDRRWYTIYF. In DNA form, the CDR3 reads TGTGCCAGCAGTCCTATGGACAGGAGGTGGTACACCATATATTTT. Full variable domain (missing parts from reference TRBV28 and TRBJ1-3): DVKVTQSSRYLVKRTGEKVFLECVQDMDHENMFWYRQDPGLGLRLIYFSYDVKMKEKGDIPEGYSVSREKKERFSLILESASTNQTSMYLCASSPMDRRWYTIYFGEGSWLTVV.

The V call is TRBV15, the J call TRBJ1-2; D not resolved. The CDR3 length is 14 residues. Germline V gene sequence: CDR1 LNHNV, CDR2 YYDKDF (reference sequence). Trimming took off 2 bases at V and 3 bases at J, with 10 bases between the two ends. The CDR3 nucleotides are TGTGCCACCAGCAGACCGAGACTTGACTATGGCTACACCTTC. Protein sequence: CATSRPRLDYGYTF.

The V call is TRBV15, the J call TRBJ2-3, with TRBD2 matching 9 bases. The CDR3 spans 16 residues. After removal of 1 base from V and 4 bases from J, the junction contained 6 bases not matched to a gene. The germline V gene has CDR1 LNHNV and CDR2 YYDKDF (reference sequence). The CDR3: CATSRGTRGGSDTQYF. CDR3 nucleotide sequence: TGTGCCACCAGCAGAGGGACGCGGGGGGGGTCAGATACGCAGTATTTT.

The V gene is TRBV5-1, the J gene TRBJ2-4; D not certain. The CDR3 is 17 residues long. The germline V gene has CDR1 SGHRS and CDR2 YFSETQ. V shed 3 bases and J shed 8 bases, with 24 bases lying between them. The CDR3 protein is CASSSNEVTSLGDIQYF. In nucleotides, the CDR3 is TGCGCCAGCAGCTCGAACGAGGTCACATCCTTAGGAGACATTCAGTACTTC.

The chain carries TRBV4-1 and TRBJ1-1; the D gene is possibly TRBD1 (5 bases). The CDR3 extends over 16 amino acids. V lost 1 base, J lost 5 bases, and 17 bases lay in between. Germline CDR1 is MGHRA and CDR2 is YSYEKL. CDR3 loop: CASSQASGRAGTEAFF. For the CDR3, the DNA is TGCGCCAGCAGCCAAGCGTCGGGCAGGGCCGGGACTGAAGCTTTCTTT.

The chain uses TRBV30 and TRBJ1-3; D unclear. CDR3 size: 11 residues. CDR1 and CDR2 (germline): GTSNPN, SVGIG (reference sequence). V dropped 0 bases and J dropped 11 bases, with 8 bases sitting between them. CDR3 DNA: TGTGCCTGGAGTGTATCTTCCGCCATATATTTT. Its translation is CAWSVSSAIYF. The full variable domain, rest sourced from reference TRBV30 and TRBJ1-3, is SQTIHQWPATLVQPVGSPLSLECTVEGTSNPNLYWYRQAAGRGLQLLFYSVGIGQISSEVPQNLSASRPQDRQFILSSKKLLLSDSGFYLCAWSVSSAIYFGEGSWLTVV.

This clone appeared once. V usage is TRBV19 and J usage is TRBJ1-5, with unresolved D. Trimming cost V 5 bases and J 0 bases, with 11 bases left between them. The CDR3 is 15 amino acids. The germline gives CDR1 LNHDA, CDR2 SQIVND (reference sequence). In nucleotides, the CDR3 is TGTGCCAGTAGTCGGGCGGAGGGTAGCAATCAGCCCCAGCATTTT. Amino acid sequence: CASSRAEGSNQPQHF.

CDR3 protein: CSVWTGWRYGYTF. The CDR3 coding sequence is TGCAGCGTTTGGACAGGGTGGAGGTATGGCTACACCTTC. The chain links TRBV29-1 to TRBJ1-2; 8 bases match TRBD1. The CDR3 loop spans 13 amino acids. CDR1 and CDR2 (germline): SQVTM, ANQGSEA. V lost 5 bases and J lost 5; bases outside the gene matches: 7.

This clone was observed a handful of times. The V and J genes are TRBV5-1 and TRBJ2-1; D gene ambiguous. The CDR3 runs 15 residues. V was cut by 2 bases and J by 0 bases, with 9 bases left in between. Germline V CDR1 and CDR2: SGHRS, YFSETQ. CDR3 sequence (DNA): TGCGCCAGCAGCTTTCGCAAGAGCTCCTACAATGAGCAGTTCTTC. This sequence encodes CASSFRKSSYNEQFF.

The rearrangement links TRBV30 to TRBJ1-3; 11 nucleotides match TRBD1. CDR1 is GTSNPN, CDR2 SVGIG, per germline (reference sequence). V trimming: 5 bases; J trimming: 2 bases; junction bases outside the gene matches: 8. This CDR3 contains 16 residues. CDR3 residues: CAWEILGQGAGNTIYF. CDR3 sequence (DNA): TGTGCCTGGGAGATCCTGGGACAGGGGGCTGGAAACACCATATATTTT.

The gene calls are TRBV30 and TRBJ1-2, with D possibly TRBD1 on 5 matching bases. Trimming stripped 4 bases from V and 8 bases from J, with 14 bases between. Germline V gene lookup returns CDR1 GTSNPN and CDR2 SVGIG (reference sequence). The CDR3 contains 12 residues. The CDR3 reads CAWNQGYEGYTF. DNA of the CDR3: TGTGCCTGGAATCAGGGTTACGAGGGCTACACCTTC.